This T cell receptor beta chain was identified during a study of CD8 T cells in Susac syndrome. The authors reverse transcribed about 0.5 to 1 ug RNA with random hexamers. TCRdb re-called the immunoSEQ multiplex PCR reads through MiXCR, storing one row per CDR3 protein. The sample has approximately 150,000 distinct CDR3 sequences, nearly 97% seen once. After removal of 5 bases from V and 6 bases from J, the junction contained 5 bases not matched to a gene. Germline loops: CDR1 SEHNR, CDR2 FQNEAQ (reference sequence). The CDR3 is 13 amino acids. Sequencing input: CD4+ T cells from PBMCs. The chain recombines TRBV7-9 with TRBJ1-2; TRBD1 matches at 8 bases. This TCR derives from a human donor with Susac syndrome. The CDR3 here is CASSLQGVDGYTF. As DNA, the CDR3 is TGTGCCAGCAGCCTACAGGGGGTTGATGGCTACACCTTC.